This TCR beta chain appears in the sequencing data of a study of blood T cells in healthy people across ages. A second PCR of 7 to 11 cycles used a sample-barcoded 5' primer and a J-beta primer mix. Using its own MiXCR run on the 5' RACE reads, TCRdb lists one record per CDR3 protein. The sample has approximately 1,000,000 distinct CDR3 sequences, roughly two fifths seen once; the top ten hold less than 15%. The sequence was obtained from a man aged 18-30 years in good health. Sequencing input: blood.

Here the CDR3 DNA reads TGTGCCAGCAGCCACCGCAGGGCGGTGACTGAAGCTTTCTTT. Translating gives CASSHRRAVTEAFF. The gene calls are TRBV12-3 or TRBV12-4 and TRBJ1-1; D may be TRBD1 (5 bases). This CDR3 contains 14 residues. V dropped 6 bases and J dropped 5 bases, with 16 bases sitting between them.